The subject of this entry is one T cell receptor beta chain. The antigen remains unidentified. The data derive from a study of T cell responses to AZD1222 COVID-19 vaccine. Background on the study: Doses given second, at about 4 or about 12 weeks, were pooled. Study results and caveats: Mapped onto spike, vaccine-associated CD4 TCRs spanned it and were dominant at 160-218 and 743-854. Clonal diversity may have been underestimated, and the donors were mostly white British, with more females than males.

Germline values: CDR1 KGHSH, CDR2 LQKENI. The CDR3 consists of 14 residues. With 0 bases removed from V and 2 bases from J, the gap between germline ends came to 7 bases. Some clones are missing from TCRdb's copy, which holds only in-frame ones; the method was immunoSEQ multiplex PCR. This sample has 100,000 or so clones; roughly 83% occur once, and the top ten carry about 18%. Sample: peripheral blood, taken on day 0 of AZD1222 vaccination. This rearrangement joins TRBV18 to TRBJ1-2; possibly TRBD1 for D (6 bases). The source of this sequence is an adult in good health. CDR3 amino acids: CASSPPTGNYGYTF. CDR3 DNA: TGTGCCAGCTCACCACCGACAGGCAACTATGGCTACACCTTC.